The 10 T cell receptor beta chains below come from one sample, sequenced in a study of blood T cell repertoires in COVID-19. Using immunoSEQ multiplex PCR, the repertoire was profiled, and TCRdb retains in-frame clones only, with some absent. The table shows some 220,000 clones, with roughly 85% occurring only once. What was sequenced was peripheral blood. The receptors derive from a woman aged 70-85 years with COVID-19, enrolled during active disease.

The rearrangement links TRBV11-3 to TRBJ2-5; 7 bases match TRBD2. Losses at the gene ends were 6 bases for V and 2 bases for J; bases not matched to a gene: 15. The germline V gene encodes CDR1 SGHNT and CDR2 YENEEA. The CDR3 extends over 17 amino acids. Here the CDR3 DNA reads TGTGCCAGCAGTCCAAATCAGCGGGGAGTAGGTCAAGAGACCCAGTACTTC. Amino acid sequence: CASSPNQRGVGQETQYF.

The V call is TRBV6-4, the J call TRBJ2-5; 7 positions agree with TRBD2. The CDR3 length is 14 residues. With V trimmed by 2 bases and J by 5 bases, 5 bases remained unmatched. Germline CDR1 and CDR2: MRHNA and SNTAGT. CDR3: CASSDPTSRETQYF. The CDR3 nucleotides read TGTGCCAGCAGTGACCCGACTAGCCGGGAGACCCAGTACTTC.

The chain joins TRBV5-4 to TRBJ2-1; 7 bases are shared with TRBD1. V lost 1 base and J lost 5; bases outside the gene matches: 3. The CDR3 has 14 residues. Per germline, CDR1 SGHNT and CDR2 YYREEE (reference sequence). The CDR3 coding sequence is TGTGCCAGCAGCTTGCCGGGACAGCACAATGAGCAGTTCTTC. It is translated as CASSLPGQHNEQFF.

The rearrangement joins TRBV7-2 to TRBJ1-1; 8 bases fit TRBD1. In germline, CDR1 is SGHTA, CDR2 FQGNSA. The CDR3 has 15 amino acids. The J segment lost 0 bases and the V segment lost 4 bases, leaving 4 bases of the junction unmatched. The CDR3 is CASSSLGQVNTEAFF. The CDR3 DNA follows: TGTGCCAGCAGCTCTTTGGGACAGGTGAACACTGAAGCTTTCTTT.

The chain couples TRBV2 to TRBJ2-2, with D perhaps TRBD1 (5 bases). There are 15 residues in the CDR3. V lost 1 base and J lost 4, with 10 bases in between. Germline loops: CDR1 SNHLY, CDR2 FYNNEI. In DNA, the CDR3 is TGTGCCAGCAGTGAAGTTGGCAGGGCCACCGGGGAGCTGTTTTTT. Encoded protein: CASSEVGRATGELFF.

The CDR3 spells CASSLEWATNYEQYF. CDR3 DNA sequence: TGTGCCAGCAGCTTGGAATGGGCAACCAACTACGAGCAGTACTTC. The chain has TRBV5-5 and TRBJ2-7; D uncertain. Trimming removed 0 bases at V and 3 bases at J, with 13 bases between. The germline gives CDR1 SGHKS, CDR2 YYEKEE (reference sequence). This CDR3 is 15 amino acids long.

Note on this clone: In the same sample, other DNA sequences code for this CDR3. The CDR3, as DNA: TGTGCCAGTAGTATCAGGGGGAACACTGAAGCTTTCTTT. Encoded protein: CASSIRGNTEAFF. The chain has TRBV19 and TRBJ1-1, with D possibly matching TRBD1 (6 bases). V was shortened by 3 bases and J by 1 base, with 6 bases between the two germline ends. From germline, CDR1 is LNHDA and CDR2 SQIVND (reference sequence). This CDR3 has 13 residues.

The V call is TRBV6-2 or TRBV6-3, the J call TRBJ2-5; TRBD2 matches at 10 bases. V gave up 4 bases and J gave up 4 bases; unmatched junction bases: 15. The CDR3 totals 18 residues. In germline, CDR1 is MNHEY, CDR2 SVGEGT. CDR3 residues: CASSSPYFSGGWGETQYF. The CDR3 DNA reads as TGTGCCAGCAGTTCCCCGTATTTTAGCGGGGGGTGGGGAGAGACCCAGTACTTC.

The chain couples TRBV27 to TRBJ2-1; TRBD2 agrees at 14 bases. With V trimmed by 5 bases and J by 10 bases, 13 bases remained unmatched. The germline gives CDR1 MNHEY, CDR2 SMNVEV (reference sequence). The CDR3 runs to 17 residues. The DNA of the CDR3 is TGTGCCAGCAGTATCCGACTAGCGGGAGGGCCTCCGGAGGAGCAGTTCTTC. Protein sequence: CASSIRLAGGPPEEQFF.

The chain joins TRBV9 to TRBJ2-1; D is possibly TRBD2 (6 bases). V lost 3 bases and J 7 bases, leaving 20 bases between the germline ends. CDR3 length: 16 amino acids. CDR1 is SGDLS and CDR2 is YYNGEE in the germline V gene. The CDR3 protein is CASSDVGGTVENEQFF. In DNA, the CDR3 is TGTGCCAGCAGCGACGTGGGCGGGACGGTCGAGAATGAGCAGTTCTTC.